Presented here are 18 T cell receptor beta chains from one specimen sequenced in a study of cytomegalovirus exposure and HLA in healthy donors. 13 Jbeta primers and 60 Vbeta primers were used for the PCR. Only in-frame clones appear in the TCRdb table, and some are missing; sequencing was by immunoSEQ multiplex PCR. The data show approximately 200,000 clones, 78% seen once. Sequencing input: PBMCs. The receptors here all came from a woman under 40 in good health and CMV-seropositive.

The chain carries TRBV7-2 and TRBJ1-5; the D is unclear. The germline gives CDR1 SGHTA, CDR2 FQGNSA. Trimming cost V 3 bases and J 11 bases, with 11 bases left between them. The CDR3 contains 12 residues. CDR3 sequence reads: CASSLPTSAQHF. The CDR3 coding sequence is TGTGCCAGCAGCTTGCCCACTAGCGCCCAGCATTTT.

The V gene is TRBV29-1, the J gene TRBJ2-1; D call uncertain. Per the germline V gene, CDR1 is SQVTM and CDR2 is ANQGSEA. The length of the CDR3 is 10 residues. The ends were cut back, 4 bases at V and 7 bases at J, with 5 bases in the middle. The CDR3 region has the DNA TGCAGCGTTGTTACAAATGAGCAGTTCTTC. This translates into CSVVTNEQFF.

The rearrangement uses TRBV5-4 and TRBJ2-1, with TRBD2 as a possible D gene (6 bases). Trimming removed 4 bases at V and 3 bases at J, with 20 bases between. Germline V gene data show CDR1 as SGHNT and CDR2 as YYREEE (reference sequence). CDR3 size: 17 residues. CDR3 loop: CASSRPLGSGIYNEQFF. The CDR3 bases are TGTGCCAGCAGCCGCCCCCTCGGGAGCGGAATCTACAATGAGCAGTTCTTC.

V gene TRBV4-3 combines with J gene TRBJ1-6; TRBD1 agrees at 7 bases. The CDR3 length is 15 residues. Germline assignment: CDR1 LGHNA and CDR2 YSLEER. With 0 bases clipped from V and 8 bases from J, the junction kept 4 bases outside the gene matches. This chain's CDR3 is CASSQDSGGDSPLHF. CDR3 bases: TGCGCCAGCAGCCAAGATTCAGGGGGAGATTCACCCCTCCACTTT.

The CDR3, as DNA: TGTGCCAGCAGAGACAGGGGCTCGCGGCAGCCCCAGCATTTT. Its translation: CASRDRGSRQPQHF. This chain connects TRBV6-5 to TRBJ1-5; 8 bases fit TRBD1. With 6 bases clipped from V and 7 bases from J, the junction kept 8 bases outside the gene matches. CDR1 is MNHEY, CDR2 SVGAGI, per germline. The CDR3 extends over 14 amino acids.

The J gene is TRBJ2-3, the V gene TRBV6-4, with D uncertain. The CDR3 loop spans 13 amino acids. The germline V gene encodes CDR1 MRHNA and CDR2 SNTAGT. V lost 6 bases and J 0 bases, leaving 7 bases between the germline ends. CDR3 nucleotides: TGTGCCAGCAGGGAAGCGAGCACAGATACGCAGTATTTT. It yields the protein CASREASTDTQYF.

The rearrangement links TRBV6-5 to TRBJ1-2, with D possibly being TRBD1 (5 bases). This CDR3 is 12 amino acids long. CDR1 and CDR2 from the germline V gene are MNHEY and SVGAGI. The V gene lost 5 bases and the J gene lost 9 bases, with 13 bases spanning the gap. CDR3 protein: CASSPSTARYTF. In DNA form, the CDR3 reads TGTGCCAGCAGTCCGTCGACAGCTCGCTACACCTTC.

The table lists this clone with a count of one. The chain joins TRBV28 to TRBJ2-7; maybe TRBD2 (5 bases). V lost 6 bases and J lost 0, with 12 bases in between. The CDR3 sequence is 14 residues long. Germline-derived CDR1 and CDR2 are MDHEN and SYDVKM. The CDR3 here is CASSQTGSSYEQYF. CDR3 in DNA: TGTGCCAGCAGCCAGACTGGGAGCTCCTACGAGCAGTACTTC.

A few counts support this clone. The rearrangement uses TRBV5-1 and TRBJ1-1, with 8 bases that match TRBD1. Germline V gene sequence: CDR1 SGHRS, CDR2 YFSETQ. V lost 4 bases and J lost 1; bases outside the gene matches: 6. The CDR3 runs 15 residues. The CDR3 loop reads CASSAGGSRNTEAFF. The CDR3 DNA reads TGCGCCAGCAGCGCAGGGGGCTCTCGGAACACTGAAGCTTTCTTT. Complete variable domain (other parts from reference TRBV5-1 and TRBJ1-1): KAGVTQTPRYLIKTRGQQVTLSCSPISGHRSVSWYQQTPGQGLQFLFEYFSETQRNKGNFPGRFSGRQFSNSRSEMNVSTLELGDSALYLCASSAGGSRNTEAFFGQGTRLTVV.

This CDR3 is CASSPRGSEAFF. The DNA of the CDR3 is TGTGCCAGCAGCCCGCGGGGCTCTGAAGCTTTCTTT. This chain uses TRBV6-5 with TRBJ1-1; tentative D call: TRBD1 (5 bases). CDR3 length: 12 amino acids. Trimming took 6 bases from V and 6 from J, leaving 11 bases between them. The germline gives CDR1 MNHEY, CDR2 SVGAGI.

In its sample, this clone was seen a few times. The V and J genes are TRBV28 and TRBJ1-4, with D perhaps TRBD1 (6 bases). This CDR3 region has 14 residues. Germline CDR1 MDHEN, CDR2 SYDVKM. V gave up 6 bases and J gave up 2 bases, with 10 bases separating them. CDR3 nucleotides: TGTGCCAGCAGGAGGGGGATTACTAATGAAAAACTGTTTTTT. Protein: CASRRGITNEKLFF.

This rearrangement joins TRBV19 to TRBJ2-5, with D possibly TRBD2 on 5 matching bases. V shed 1 base and J shed 5 bases, with 11 bases lying between them. This CDR3 has 14 amino acids. The V gene's germline CDR1 is LNHDA and CDR2 SQIVND (reference sequence). Here the CDR3 DNA reads TGTGCCAGTAGTATAGGGGATAGAGGGGAGACCCAGTACTTC. It specifies CASSIGDRGETQYF.

The J gene is TRBJ2-3, the V gene TRBV21-1; the table's D call of TRBD2 was not tested on the DNA. TRBV21-1 is given as a pseudogene. The CDR3 runs to 16 residues. As DNA, the CDR3 is TGTGCCAGCAGCAAATGGCCCGGAGGGCGAACAGATACGCAGTATTTT. Its protein product is CASSKWPGGRTDTQYF.

This clone came up a few times. The chain combines TRBV9 with TRBJ1-3; 8 nucleotides line up with TRBD1. The germline gives CDR1 SGDLS, CDR2 YYNGEE. The CDR3 runs 17 residues. After removal of 3 bases from V and 1 base from J, the junction contained 9 bases not matched to a gene. CDR3 sequence: CASSDSGTGTSGNTIYF. In DNA, the CDR3 is TGTGCCAGCAGCGACTCCGGGACAGGAACATCTGGAAACACCATATATTTT.

J is TRBJ2-5 and V is TRBV5-6, with 16 bases that match TRBD2. CDR3 length: 17 amino acids. Germline values: CDR1 SGHDT, CDR2 YYEEEE. The J segment lost 4 bases and the V segment lost 4 bases, leaving 7 bases of the junction unmatched. The CDR3 reads CASSAGTSGRAGETQYF. The CDR3 DNA sequence: TGTGCCAGCAGCGCGGGGACTAGCGGGAGGGCCGGAGAGACCCAGTACTTC.

This sequence joins TRBV5-1 and TRBJ1-3; no firm D call. Germline-derived CDR1 and CDR2 are SGHRS and YFSETQ. The CDR3 has 14 amino acids. V shed 0 bases and J shed 1 base, with 5 bases lying between them. DNA for the CDR3: TGCGCCAGCAGCTTGGATACTTCTGGAAACACCATATATTTT. Protein product: CASSLDTSGNTIYF.

The chain carries TRBV5-1 and TRBJ2-3; maybe TRBD1 (6 bases). The germline V and J ends were trimmed by 1 base and 6 bases, with 6 bases remaining between them. The CDR3 totals 12 residues. Germline V gives CDR1 SGHRS, CDR2 YFSETQ. For the CDR3, the DNA is TGCGCCAGCAGCTTGAGGGGGGATACGCAGTATTTT. Translation: CASSLRGDTQYF. The full variable domain, in which reference TRBV5-1 and TRBJ2-3 provide the parts outside the CDR3, is KAGVTQTPRYLIKTRGQQVTLSCSPISGHRSVSWYQQTPGQGLQFLFEYFSETQRNKGNFPGRFSGRQFSNSRSEMNVSTLELGDSALYLCASSLRGDTQYFGPGTRLTVL.

The gene calls are TRBV7-2 and TRBJ2-7; maybe TRBD1 (7 bases). The CDR3 consists of 14 residues. Trimming removed 5 bases from V and 4 bases from J, with 15 bases in between. The V gene's germline CDR1 is SGHTA and CDR2 FQGNSA. This CDR3 is CASSLRQGLYEQYF. In nucleotides, the CDR3 is TGTGCCAGCAGCCTCCGACAGGGACTTTACGAGCAGTACTTC.